The T cell receptor (beta chain) described here comes from a study of blood T cell repertoires in COVID-19. Overall study: Samples of COVID-19 (acute and convalescent) were obtained from the United States, Italy and Spain. T cells, B-cell-depleted T cells, or PBMCs supplied cDNA or gDNA.

Original methodology: Reference gene primer amplification gave estimated nucleated cell counts. The method was immunoSEQ multiplex PCR; TCRdb's version includes in-frame clones alone and lacks a portion of them. V and J calls and clone size follow that table, whereas D and trimming were derived from the DNA. The data show around 180,000 clones, 60% to 80% seen once. This clone occurred once. This TCR came from a man aged 60 to 75 with active or convalescent COVID-19. The source material was peripheral blood.

CDR3 residues: CASSPSGGETQYF. The DNA for the CDR3 is TGTGCCAGCAGTCCGAGCGGAGGGGAGACCCAGTACTTC. The chain is built from TRBV12-3 or TRBV12-4 and TRBJ2-5; TRBD2 might be the D (6 bases). The CDR3 totals 13 residues. V was shortened by 5 bases and J by 5 bases, with 12 bases between the two germline ends.